Listed below are T cell receptor beta chains from one sample, sequenced in a study of OX40 agonist ivuxolimab in advanced cancers. Some clones are missing from TCRdb's copy, which holds only in-frame ones; the method was immunoSEQ multiplex PCR. The sample shows 15,000 to 20,000 clones, roughly 80% of them seen only once. The sample here was CD4+ or CD8+ T cells sorted from blood, taken in a trial of the OX40 agonist ivuxolimab. The receptors come from an adult with an advanced solid tumor such as melanoma, head and neck, liver or kidney cancer. Both conserved end residues are trimmed from each CDR3. The D gene is left open where the match is weak.

>TRBV4-1|TRBJ1-6|13|TRBD1
ASSHGDRGFPPLH
>TRBV11-2|TRBJ2-7|10|TRBD2
ASSLGGGEQY
>TRBV2|TRBJ2-7|10|NA
ASSEREYEQY
>TRBV6-5|TRBJ2-7|14|NA
ASSYRGLDSSYEQY
>TRBV2|TRBJ2-2|10|NA
ASLSHTGELF
>TRBV5-4|TRBJ2-3|13|TRBD2
ASSFQAGSTDTQY
>TRBV11-2|TRBJ2-2|14|NA
ASSPLTGPSTGELF
>TRBV9|TRBJ1-2|12|TRBD1
ASSTVTGEYGYT
>TRBV18|TRBJ2-2|13|NA
ASSATGRETGELF
>TRBV6-5|TRBJ1-3|14|NA
ASSYSTGNSGNTIY
>TRBV27|TRBJ2-2|12|NA
ASSYGGRGGELF
>TRBV4-1|TRBJ1-2|15|TRBD1
ASSQEGRAGGTYGYT
>TRBV30|TRBJ1-1|14|TRBD1
AWSVRGRQGVTEAF
>TRBV6-5|TRBJ1-1|11|NA
ASSYRVNTEAF
>TRBV4-3|TRBJ1-1|12|NA
ASSRPGSRTEAF
>TRBV10-1|TRBJ2-7|12|TRBD1
ASSDPRTGIEQY
>TRBV15|TRBJ1-6|14|NA
ATSRETAGDNSPLH
>TRBV7-8|TRBJ2-7|11|NA
ASSLAGTYEQY
>TRBV12-1|TRBJ2-2|14|NA
ASSTLGLVIAGELF
>TRBV2|TRBJ1-2|12|NA
ASSEARNRDGYT
>TRBV9|TRBJ1-3|12|NA
ASSRESSGNTIY
>TRBV5-8|TRBJ2-5|15|TRBD2
ASRQGLAGEGQETQY
>TRBV10-2|TRBJ2-1|14|TRBD2
ASSPGLAGGFNEQF
>TRBV4-2|TRBJ2-2|13|TRBD2
ASQRGEYDTGELF
>TRBV28|TRBJ2-7|13|TRBD1
ASRLTGGGPYEQY
>TRBV5-1|TRBJ2-5|13|TRBD1
ASSWGTGLQETQY